A selection of T cell receptor beta chains follows, all from one sample in a study of blood T cell repertoires in COVID-19. The repertoire was sequenced with immunoSEQ multiplex PCR; TCRdb's copy has only in-frame clones and lacks some. Of 220,000 or so clones in the sample, less than 85% are singletons; the top ten hold approximately 4%. Sequenced material: peripheral blood. The source of these receptors is a woman over 75 with acute or convalescent COVID-19. The CDR3 runs from the conserved cysteine through the conserved F or W. A D gene is named only where the DNA matches it firmly. Where a row states a size, it is once, few, many or the class of an expanded clone; other rows omit it.

clone_size: .; v_call: TRBV10-3; j_call: TRBJ2-1; d_call: .; cdr3_aa: CAISEIAQRDEQFF; cdr3_nt: TGTGCCATCAGTGAGATAGCTCAGAGGGATGAGCAGTTCTTC
clone_size: .; v_call: TRBV7-2; j_call: TRBJ1-1; d_call: .; cdr3_aa: CASSLVGRATEAFF; cdr3_nt: TGTGCCAGCAGCTTAGTCGGCAGGGCCACTGAAGCTTTCTTT
clone_size: .; v_call: TRBV29-1; j_call: TRBJ1-1; d_call: TRBD1; cdr3_aa: CSVRQGAAEAFF; cdr3_nt: TGCAGCGTACGACAGGGGGCTGCTGAAGCTTTCTTT
clone_size: .; v_call: TRBV6-1; j_call: TRBJ1-2; d_call: .; cdr3_aa: CASSEILSYGYTF; cdr3_nt: TGTGCCAGCAGTGAGATACTTAGCTATGGCTACACCTTC
clone_size: .; v_call: TRBV7-2; j_call: TRBJ2-7; d_call: TRBD1; cdr3_aa: CASSPFRTGGPEQYF; cdr3_nt: TGTGCCAGCAGCCCCTTCAGGACAGGGGGGCCCGAGCAGTACTTC
clone_size: .; v_call: TRBV4-3; j_call: TRBJ1-2; d_call: .; cdr3_aa: CASSQEARINYGYTF; cdr3_nt: TGCGCCAGCAGCCAAGAAGCCAGGATCAACTATGGCTACACCTTC
clone_size: few; v_call: TRBV4-2; j_call: TRBJ2-2; d_call: TRBD1; cdr3_aa: CASSQRTGMGTGELFF; cdr3_nt: TGTGCCAGCAGCCAAAGGACAGGGATGGGAACCGGGGAGCTGTTTTTT
clone_size: .; v_call: TRBV19; j_call: TRBJ1-1; d_call: .; cdr3_aa: CATAPGGYTEAFF; cdr3_nt: TGTGCCACCGCCCCTGGGGGGTACACTGAAGCTTTCTTT
clone_size: .; v_call: TRBV9; j_call: TRBJ1-1; d_call: .; cdr3_aa: CASSVDHSLNTEAFF; cdr3_nt: TGTGCCAGCAGCGTAGATCACAGTTTGAACACTGAAGCTTTCTTT
clone_size: once; v_call: TRBV6-6; j_call: TRBJ2-3; d_call: TRBD1; cdr3_aa: CASSQRPLRGPTDTQYF; cdr3_nt: TGTGCCAGCAGTCAGCGACCGCTCAGGGGGCCGACAGATACGCAGTATTTT